This T cell receptor beta chain came from a study of neoadjuvant anti-PD-1 for oral cavity cancer. Study overall: Patients without progression received a fourth nivolumab dose around day 43, then surgical resection on days 50-56. General study results and limits: Greater tumor shrinkage accompanied bigger post-treatment sizes of preexisting clones. Pretreatment Treg/Th17 ratio correlated inversely with post-treatment tumor clonality.

Germline CDR1 is SGHTA and CDR2 is FQGNSA. J was trimmed by 3 bases and V by 5 bases; bases with no gene match: 6. This CDR3 spans 16 amino acids. TCRdb keeps only in-frame clones here, not all; method: immunoSEQ multiplex PCR. The sample lists around 11,000 clones, over 40% occurring once. This clone has more than one count but fewer than ten. Its antigen is as yet unknown. The chain is built from TRBV7-2 and TRBJ2-2; 10 bases fit TRBD2. The sample here was tumor tissue, taken before nivolumab (anti-PD-1) treatment. This clonotype was obtained from a person between 40 and 79 years old with oral cavity squamous cell carcinoma. CDR3 residues: CASSRSGGEYTGELFF. CDR3 in DNA: TGTGCCAGCAGCAGAAGCGGGGGGGAATACACCGGGGAGCTGTTTTTT.